This T cell receptor (beta chain) was profiled in a study of metastatic and nonmetastatic thyroid tumors. This clone was detected ten times or more. Ahead of thyroid surgery, no patient had received treatment of any kind. TCRdb re-called the PCR reads via MiXCR. The sample shows some 31,000 clones, 7% to 8% of them seen only once. Trimming stripped 5 bases from V and 0 bases from J, with 11 bases between. CDR3 size: 15 residues. The chain is built from TRBV12-3 or TRBV12-4 and TRBJ2-4, with unresolved D. The receptor comes from a female donor with papillary thyroid cancer or a benign thyroid nodule (not recorded which). Some clones in this sample may be carry-over from other donors' samples. Input material: blood. CDR3 in DNA: TGTGCCAGCAGTGACCGGACGATAGCCAAAAACATTCAGTACTTC. This encodes CASSDRTIAKNIQYF.